These 10 T cell receptor beta chains originate from one sample sequenced in a study of blood T cells in healthy people across ages (dated by TCRdb to 2015 to 2017). To prepare the library, 5' RACE was applied. Data came from an Illumina HiSeq 2500. A second PCR of roughly 6 to 12 cycles was performed with a sample-barcoded 5' primer and a J-beta primer mix. TCRdb applied fastp at Q25 and MiXCR to the public reads, then kept only in-frame beta chains. Rows are unified per CDR3 protein, each entry keeping the most common DNA and genes. The sample data list 850,000 to 1,000,000 distinct CDR3 sequences, and around 46% of these were observed just once. The ten biggest clones cover around 15% of the sample. Sequenced material: blood. The receptor source for this set is a man between 25 and 39 years old in good health.

The chain links TRBV6-2 or TRBV6-3 to TRBJ2-7; TRBD1 or TRBD2 may be the D gene (5 bases each). The length of the CDR3 is 11 residues. Per germline, CDR1 MNHEY and CDR2 SVGEGT. V lost 11 bases to trimming and J lost 3 bases, with 11 bases between them. The CDR3 coding sequence is TGTGCCTTAGGGACGGGCTACGAGCAGTACTTC. Amino acids: CALGTGYEQYF.

The chain carries TRBV21-1 and TRBJ2-5; TRBD1 is the table's D call, not checked against the DNA. TRBV21-1 is noted as a pseudogene. This CDR3 has 15 residues. This chain's CDR3 is CASSLRGPPGETQYF. For the CDR3, the DNA is TGTGCCAGCAGCCTTCGCGGCCCCCCTGGGGAGACCCAGTACTTC.

The J gene is TRBJ2-7, the V gene TRBV6-2 or TRBV6-3, with 9 bases that match TRBD1. V shed 4 bases and J 0 bases; nucleotides not matched to a gene: 7. The CDR3 totals 16 residues. Germline lookup yields CDR1 MNHEY and CDR2 SVGEGT. The CDR3 nucleotides read TGTGCCAGCAGTTCCGTCGGGGACAGGGCCTCCTACGAGCAGTACTTC. It is translated as CASSSVGDRASYEQYF.

This chain uses TRBV9 with TRBJ2-1; the D gene could be TRBD1 or TRBD2 (5 bases each). Germline assignment: CDR1 SGDLS and CDR2 YYNGEE. This CDR3 contains 12 residues. V was clipped by 3 bases and J by 7 bases, with 8 bases between them. The CDR3 region has the DNA TGTGCCAGCAGCGGCAGGGAGAATGAGCAGTTCTTC. As protein: CASSGRENEQFF. The entire variable domain, with the rest obtained from reference TRBV9 and TRBJ2-1, is as follows: DSGVTQTPKHLITATGQRVTLRCSPRSGDLSVYWYQQSLDQGLQFLIQYYNGEERAKGNILERFSAQQFPDLHSELNLSSLELGDSALYFCASSGRENEQFFGPGTRLTVL.

The table lists this clonotype with a few counts. V and J are TRBV25-1 and TRBJ2-1; 8 bases fit TRBD2. The CDR3 covers 15 residues. Germline-derived CDR1 and CDR2 are MGHDK and SYGVNS. Trimming at V came to 4 bases and at J to 4 bases, leaving 6 bases not matched to a gene. The CDR3 region is CASSVDSGAYNEQFF. CDR3 DNA: TGTGCCAGCAGTGTAGATAGCGGGGCTTACAATGAGCAGTTCTTC.

Comment on this clonotype: This may come from a read error, since a much larger clone is one base off. The CDR3: CASSWRDSSTDTQYF. In nucleotides, the CDR3 is TGCGCCAGCAGCTGGAGGGACAGCTCTACAGATACGCAGTATTTT. This rearrangement joins TRBV5-1 to TRBJ2-3; possible D gene TRBD1, 7 bases. This CDR3 has 15 amino acids. Germline CDR1 is SGHRS and CDR2 is YFSETQ. V lost 3 bases to trimming and J lost 3 bases, with 14 bases between them.

The sample holds a few counts of this clonotype. The chain has TRBV30 and TRBJ2-5, with 10 positions matching TRBD1. Judging by the DNA end, TRBJ2-7 fits better; the J call may be wrong. Germline assignment: CDR1 GTSNPN and CDR2 SVGIG (reference sequence). CDR3 size: 13 residues. The CDR3 is CAWSGQGANEQYF. The CDR3 DNA is TGTGCCTGGAGTGGACAGGGGGCGAACGAGCAGTACTTC.

This clonotype was recorded many times. One junction end disagrees with the germline gene, perhaps due to a read error. The rearrangement uses TRBV7-9 and TRBJ2-3; tentative D call: TRBD2 (5 bases). Germline V CDR1 and CDR2: SEHNR, FQNEAQ (reference sequence). The length of the CDR3 is 12 residues. The CDR3 coding sequence is TGCGCCAGCAGCTTGGAGGCAGATACGCAGTATTTT. Its protein product is CASSLEADTQYF. Filled out from reference TRBV7-9 and TRBJ2-3, the complete variable domain reads DTGVSQNPRHKITKRGQNVTFRCDPISEHNRLYWYRQTLGQGPEFLTYFQNEAQLEKSRLLSDRFSAERPKGSFSTLEIQRTEQGDSAMYLCASSLEADTQYFGPGTRLTVL.

The chain carries TRBV4-3 and TRBJ1-6; TRBD1 might be the D (5 bases). V was clipped by 0 bases and J by 5 bases, with 17 bases between them. The CDR3 contains 18 residues. Germline V gene sequence: CDR1 LGHNA, CDR2 YSLEER. CDR3 residues: CASSQDPFRAIHNSPLHF. In DNA, the CDR3 is TGCGCCAGCAGCCAAGATCCCTTCAGGGCTATCCATAATTCACCCCTCCACTTT.

This clonotype occurred once. Its ends do not fully match the called genes, so a read error is possible. The chain combines TRBV7-2 with TRBJ2-1; 15 positions agree with TRBD2. CDR3 length: 16 amino acids. Germline CDR1 SGHTA, CDR2 FQGNSA. The CDR3 spells CASSPGLAGGNNEQSF. For the CDR3, the DNA is TGTGCCAGCAGCCCCGGACTAGCGGGGGGGAACAATGAGCAGTCCTTC.